This is a list of T cell receptor beta chains from one sample in a study of blood T cell repertoires in COVID-19. Clones were read by immunoSEQ multiplex PCR, and TCRdb kept only the in-frame ones, dropping some. The table includes over 350,000 clones, 80% to 90% detected once. The sequencing sample was made of peripheral blood. Receptors originate from a woman under 40 with acute or convalescent COVID-19. Each CDR3 is given with its conserved first and last residue. Each record gives: V gene, D gene, J gene, clone size, CDR3 DNA, CDR3 protein. D genes are given only for firm matches. The size entry is marked missing in some rows and otherwise reads once, few, many or a size class.

>TRBV12-3/TRBV12-4|-|TRBJ2-7|once
TGTGCCAGCAGTTTAATGATAGACGAGCAGTACTTC
CASSLMIDEQYF
>TRBV6-1|-|TRBJ1-2|-
TGTGCCAGCAGTGAACCGGGGGACGGCTACACCTTC
CASSEPGDGYTF
>TRBV28|TRBD1|TRBJ1-1|-
TGTGCCAGCAGTTTCCAGGGGGCGGGCACTGAAGCTTTCTTT
CASSFQGAGTEAFF
>TRBV3-1/TRBV3-2|-|TRBJ2-2|-
TGTGCCAGCAGCCAGCTAGCCCCCGCCGGGGAGCTGTTTTTT
CASSQLAPAGELFF
>TRBV11-2|-|TRBJ2-2|-
TGTGCCAGCAGCTGGACTAACACCGGGGAGCTGTTTTTT
CASSWTNTGELFF
>TRBV5-6|-|TRBJ2-6|-
TGTGCCAGCAGCTTGGTACAGGTGCTGGATGGGGCCAACGTCCTGACTTTC
CASSLVQVLDGANVLTF
>TRBV5-1|-|TRBJ2-5|-
TGCGCCAGCAGCTTGGGACAGCTCCAAGAGACCCAGTACTTC
CASSLGQLQETQYF
>TRBV29-1|-|TRBJ2-5|-
TGCAGCGTTGAAAAAGACAGGACGGAGACCCAGTACTTC
CSVEKDRTETQYF
>TRBV7-7|-|TRBJ1-5|-
TGTGCCAGCAGCTTAGGGGTGGAGGGTCTGCAGCCCCAGCATTTT
CASSLGVEGLQPQHF
>TRBV5-1|-|TRBJ2-3|-
TGCGCCAGCAGCGCCGGGACTGATATATCGACAGATACGCAGTATTTT
CASSAGTDISTDTQYF
>TRBV12-5|-|TRBJ1-2|-
TGTGCTAGTGGGTTCAGCCGGGACAAAGAACACTATGGCTACACCTTC
CASGFSRDKEHYGYTF
>TRBV5-4|-|TRBJ2-7|-
TGTGCCAGCAGCTTGTGGGGGCGCTTCCACGAGCAGTACTTC
CASSLWGRFHEQYF
>TRBV2|-|TRBJ2-3|-
TGTGCCACCCAGGCCCAGGTGGTCCGCTCGCAGTATTTT
CATQAQVVRSQYF
>TRBV5-4|-|TRBJ1-2|-
TGTGCCAGCAGCTTGGGGGGGGGCTCCGGCTATGGCTACACCTTC
CASSLGGGSGYGYTF
>TRBV2|TRBD1|TRBJ1-3|-
TGTGCCAGCGCTCAGGGGGGCTCTGGAAACACCATATATTTT
CASAQGGSGNTIYF
>TRBV11-2|-|TRBJ2-7|-
TGTGCCAGCAGCTTAGAAGCTAGCTACGAGCAGTACTTC
CASSLEASYEQYF
>TRBV30|TRBD2|TRBJ2-5|-
TGTGCCTGGAGTGTACCCAGCGGGGGTTTAAAGACCCAGTACTTC
CAWSVPSGGLKTQYF
>TRBV29-1|-|TRBJ2-3|-
TGCAGCGTTGCCCTGAGCACAGATACGCAGTATTTT
CSVALSTDTQYF
>TRBV24-1|-|TRBJ2-2|few
TGTGCCACCAGGGGGGGGCAGGACACCGGGGAGCTGTTTTTT
CATRGGQDTGELFF
>TRBV5-1|-|TRBJ1-1|few
TGCGCCAGCAGCTTTGGGGGCTTAGTGAACACTGAAGCTTTCTTT
CASSFGGLVNTEAFF